A single T cell receptor (beta chain) is shown here with its context. Antigen: not known. CDR1 SGHRS and CDR2 YFSETQ come from the germline V gene. This CDR3 has 14 amino acids. J gave up 0 bases and V 5 bases, and 2 bases lay outside the gene matches. This record comes from a study of T-cell memory formation after mild COVID-19. Study-wide context: Clustering of TCRs was largely donor specific. Study outcomes and limitations: Some SARS-CoV-2-responding clones were already detected in memory before infection. Clones shrinking from day 15 to 85 showed even CD4/CD8 mixes; later expanders tilted CD4+.

Sample barcodes and UMIs were carried by the TCR alpha and TCR beta cDNA libraries that 5'RACE generated with constant-segment primers. MiXCR, run by TCRdb on the 5' RACE reads, gives a single entry per CDR3 protein. The sample has approximately 260,000 distinct CDR3 sequences; approximately 16% are singletons. Sequences were obtained from PBMCs or a T cell subset sorted from them (not recorded which). This TCR was sampled from a man younger than 30 who had mild COVID-19 (a few samples of this study predate the infection). Cell type and time point are not known. The genes are TRBV5-1 and TRBJ2-5, with TRBD1 matching 9 bases. The CDR3 DNA is TGCGCCAGCAGTGGACAGGGGTACCAAGAGACCCAGTACTTC. Protein sequence: CASSGQGYQETQYF.